The 19 T cell receptor beta chains below all came from one sample that was sequenced in a study of blood T cell repertoires in COVID-19. Clones were sequenced by immunoSEQ multiplex PCR, and TCRdb holds only the in-frame ones, with some missing. The sample has about 240,000 clones, around 89% seen once. The sequencing input was PBMCs or T cells enriched from blood (not recorded which). All receptors come from a woman under 40 who had recovered from COVID-19.

This chain connects TRBV5-8 to TRBJ1-2, with 12 bases aligning to TRBD1. CDR1 is SGHTS and CDR2 is YDEGEE in the germline V gene. This CDR3 has 15 residues. With 10 bases clipped from V and 2 bases from J, the junction kept 9 bases outside the gene matches. CDR3 sequence (DNA): TGTGCCGGCGTGCCGGGACAGGGGGCGAACTATGGCTACACCTTC. This translates into CAGVPGQGANYGYTF.

V and J are TRBV2 and TRBJ2-1, with TRBD2 matching over 11 bases. V shed 7 bases, J shed 2 bases, and the junction held 4 bases outside the gene matches. The length of the CDR3 is 15 residues. Germline V gives CDR1 SNHLY, CDR2 FYNNEI. CDR3 bases: TGTGCCAGCACCCAGACTAGCGGGACCTACAATGAGCAGTTCTTC. Translating gives CASTQTSGTYNEQFF.

This clone was seen only a few times. This chain links TRBV11-3 with TRBJ1-1, with 10 nucleotides matching TRBD1. There are 13 residues in the CDR3. The germline CDR1 and CDR2 sequences are SGHNT and YENEEA. Trimming at V came to 6 bases and at J to 9 bases, leaving 7 bases not matched to a gene. The CDR3 sequence is CASSSPGQGKAFF. The DNA for the CDR3 is TGTGCCAGCAGTTCCCCGGGACAGGGGAAAGCTTTCTTT.

The V gene is TRBV28, the J gene TRBJ2-1; 7 nucleotides align to TRBD2. V lost 7 bases, J lost 15 bases, and 9 bases stayed unmatched. The CDR3 sequence is 11 residues long. CDR1 is MDHEN and CDR2 is SYDVKM in the germline V gene. The CDR3 DNA follows: TGTGCCAGCACCGAGGGACTATTCGCGTTCTTC. Amino acids: CASTEGLFAFF.

V gene TRBV11-2 combines with J gene TRBJ1-1; D gene uncertain. CDR1 is SGHAT, CDR2 FQNNGV, per germline. The V and J ends lost 5 bases and 4 bases respectively, with 8 bases between them. This CDR3 comprises 12 residues. CDR3 nucleotides: TGTGCCAGCAGCCCCGGGGTCACTGAAGCTTTCTTT. Amino acid sequence: CASSPGVTEAFF.

The J gene is TRBJ2-7, the V gene TRBV9; D is perhaps TRBD1 (6 bases). The V gene lost 4 bases and the J gene lost 0 bases, with 14 bases spanning the gap. CDR3 length: 15 residues. Germline V gene lookup returns CDR1 SGDLS and CDR2 YYNGEE. The CDR3 region is CASSLRTENSYEQYF. The CDR3 DNA reads as TGTGCCAGCAGCCTCAGGACAGAAAACTCCTACGAGCAGTACTTC.

The J gene is TRBJ2-1, the V gene TRBV10-3, with a tentative D call TRBD2 (5 bases). The length of the CDR3 is 13 residues. V was trimmed by 8 bases and J by 7 bases, leaving 15 bases between them. Germline V CDR1 and CDR2: ENHRY, SYGVKD. This CDR3 reads CAISTSLPNEQFF. DNA for the CDR3: TGTGCCATCTCCACTAGTTTGCCAAATGAGCAGTTCTTC.

The chain couples TRBV2 to TRBJ1-5; TRBD1 matches at 8 bases. Germline CDR1 and CDR2: SNHLY and FYNNEI. After removal of 6 bases from V and 2 bases from J, the junction contained 6 bases not matched to a gene. The CDR3 spans 15 residues. The CDR3 spells CASSPDRGGNQPQHF. Written as DNA, the CDR3 is TGTGCCAGCAGCCCCGACAGGGGAGGCAATCAGCCCCAGCATTTT.

This clone has more than one count but fewer than ten. This sequence joins TRBV9 and TRBJ2-7; D gene unclear. Germline V lookup: CDR1 SGDLS, CDR2 YYNGEE. This CDR3 is built from 13 residues. With 0 bases removed from V and 2 bases from J, the gap between germline ends came to 6 bases. CDR3 amino acids: CASSVGSAYEQYF. The CDR3 bases are TGTGCCAGCAGCGTAGGTTCCGCCTACGAGCAGTACTTC. Full variable domain (remainder filled in from reference TRBV9 and TRBJ2-7): DSGVTQTPKHLITATGQRVTLRCSPRSGDLSVYWYQQSLDQGLQFLIQYYNGEERAKGNILERFSAQQFPDLHSELNLSSLELGDSALYFCASSVGSAYEQYFGPGTRLTVT.

With respect to this clone: Other DNA sequences in this specimen translate into the identical CDR3. The J gene is TRBJ1-1, the V gene TRBV18, with TRBD1 identical over 7 bases. With V trimmed by 1 base and J by 2 bases, 1 base remained unmatched. Germline V gene sequence: CDR1 KGHSH, CDR2 LQKENI. The length of the CDR3 is 14 residues. Here the CDR3 DNA reads TGTGCCAGCTCACCACAGGGGGCAAACACTGAAGCTTTCTTT. This sequence encodes CASSPQGANTEAFF.

This clone was detected a few times. In nucleotides, the CDR3 is TGTGCCTCCATAACACAGGGGAGCACTGAAGCTTTCTTT. It yields the protein CASITQGSTEAFF. V and J are TRBV19 and TRBJ1-1; 7 bases align to TRBD1. Germline trimming cut 11 bases from V and 4 bases from J; bases unmatched to any gene: 10. The CDR3 is 13 residues long. Per the germline V gene, CDR1 is LNHDA and CDR2 is SQIVND (reference sequence).

The chain uses TRBV5-4 and TRBJ1-2, with D maybe TRBD1 (6 bases). The germline CDR1 and CDR2 sequences are SGHNT and YYREEE (reference sequence). This CDR3 is built from 15 residues. Trimming cost V 5 bases and J 2 bases, with 16 bases left between them. The CDR3 sequence is CASSPSTGFNYGYTF. As DNA, the CDR3 is TGTGCCAGCAGTCCATCTACAGGGTTCAACTATGGCTACACCTTC.

The V gene is TRBV3-1 (or the pseudogene TRBV3-2), the J gene TRBJ2-3; 7 bases match TRBD2. The CDR3 consists of 15 residues. V gave up 0 bases and J gave up 2 bases; unmatched junction bases: 2. The V gene's germline CDR1 is LGHDT and CDR2 YNNKEL (reference sequence). The CDR3 sequence is CASSQDRDYTDTQYF. The CDR3 nucleotides read TGTGCCAGCAGCCAAGATCGGGACTACACAGATACGCAGTATTTT.

The genes are TRBV7-2 and TRBJ1-1; maybe TRBD1 (6 bases). There are 15 residues in the CDR3. Looked up from germline, CDR1 is SGHTA and CDR2 is FQGNSA. Trimming took off 0 bases at V and 2 bases at J, with 10 bases between the two ends. CDR3 sequence: CASSLATGLNTEAFF. CDR3 sequence (DNA): TGTGCCAGCAGCTTAGCGACAGGATTAAACACTGAAGCTTTCTTT. Full variable domain (remainder filled in from reference TRBV7-2 and TRBJ1-1): GAGVSQSPSNKVTEKGKDVELRCDPISGHTALYWYRQSLGQGLEFLIYFQGNSAPDKSGLPSDRFSAERTGGSVSTLTIQRTQQEDSAVYLCASSLATGLNTEAFFGQGTRLTVV.

The chain uses TRBV19 and TRBJ2-1, with 8 bases matching TRBD2. CDR3 length: 14 residues. The ends lost 4 bases at V and 4 bases at J; junction bases unmatched: 3. Germline values: CDR1 LNHDA, CDR2 SQIVND (reference sequence). This chain's CDR3 is CASSRREAYNEQFF. For the CDR3, the DNA is TGTGCCAGTAGTAGGCGGGAGGCGTACAATGAGCAGTTCTTC.

This clone has a single count. V gene TRBV19 combines with J gene TRBJ2-1, with D uncertain. V was pared by 3 bases and J by 4 bases, with 16 bases between. Germline V gene data show CDR1 as LNHDA and CDR2 as SQIVND (reference sequence). The CDR3 is 16 amino acids. The CDR3 DNA reads TGTGCCAGTAGTATGGTGGCTAGACCGATTTACAATGAGCAGTTCTTC. Encoded protein: CASSMVARPIYNEQFF.

V and J are TRBV30 and TRBJ1-5, with 8 bases aligning to TRBD1. The CDR3 runs to 14 residues. Germline CDR1 and CDR2: GTSNPN and SVGIG (reference sequence). Trimming at V came to 7 bases and at J to 3 bases, leaving 8 bases not matched to a gene. As DNA, the CDR3 is TGTGCCTCGAGCCGACAGGGGATCAATCAGCCCCAGCATTTT. Its translation is CASSRQGINQPQHF.

CDR3 sequence (DNA): TGTGCCAGCAGTAGAAAGGACATCTTAAAACTGTTTTTT. It specifies CASSRKDILKLFF. V usage is TRBV28 and J usage is TRBJ1-4; tentative D call: TRBD1 (5 bases). Germline CDR1 MDHEN, CDR2 SYDVKM. CDR3 length: 13 amino acids. With 5 bases removed from V and 10 bases from J, the gap between germline ends came to 14 bases. Supplemented by reference TRBV28 and TRBJ1-4, the full variable domain reads DVKVTQSSRYLVKRTGEKVFLECVQDMDHENMFWYRQDPGLGLRLIYFSYDVKMKEKGDIPEGYSVSREKKERFSLILESASTNQTSMYLCASSRKDILKLFFGSGTQLSVL.

This rearrangement joins TRBV30 to TRBJ2-1, with no clear D. CDR1 is GTSNPN and CDR2 is SVGIG in the germline V gene (reference sequence). The CDR3 covers 10 residues. Between the trimmed V and J ends, which lost 7 bases and 4 bases, there was a span of 5 bases. The CDR3 here is CALEYNEQFF. CDR3 in DNA: TGTGCCTTAGAGTACAATGAGCAGTTCTTC.